Below are 2 T cell receptor beta chains sequenced from a single sample in a study of vaccination and CD4 T cells after COVID-19. Cultured CD4+ T cell DNA underwent sequencing with the Oncomine TCR Beta short-read assay. Via MiXCR, TCRdb re-called the PCR reads, giving one row per CDR3 protein. The table lists about 14,000 distinct CDR3 sequences, less than 70% of them singletons. Treatment: approximately 10-day PBMC culture with coronavirus spike peptide pools or control peptides (ViraFEST assay). Their recognized antigens are unknown. The sample comprised CD4+ T cells from blood, cultured in vitro. The receptors were sampled from a human donor who had recovered from COVID-19.

The chain uses TRBV6-1 and TRBJ2-1, with 7 bases matching TRBD2. From germline, CDR1 is MNHNS and CDR2 SASEGT. Losses at the gene ends were 8 bases for V and 4 bases for J; bases not matched to a gene: 11. The CDR3 is 15 amino acids. CDR3 sequence (DNA): TGTGCCAGCGTGGTAGGCGGGAGCAGGTACAATGAGCAGTTCTTC. Its translation: CASVVGGSRYNEQFF.

The chain uses TRBV7-2 and TRBJ1-6; 7 bases are a match to TRBD1. V trimming: 8 bases; J trimming: 14 bases; junction bases outside the gene matches: 9. The V gene's germline CDR1 is SGHTA and CDR2 FQGNSA. This CDR3 region has 12 residues. Here the CDR3 DNA reads TGTGCCAGCGGAAACAGGGGAAGTTCCCTCCACTTT. This sequence encodes CASGNRGSSLHF.